One and the same sample provided the 8 T cell receptor beta chains below, sequenced in a study of CD8 T cells in ankylosing spondylitis. Whole-study findings and limits: There was a TCR beta motif, made of eight highly homologous variants, that appeared characteristic of ankylosing spondylitis blood.

These TCRs' antigens remain unknown. One entry per CDR3 protein, called by TCRdb with MiXCR from the 5' RACE reads. The sample records 700,000 to 1,000,000 distinct CDR3 sequences, 12% being singletons. Material for sequencing was blood, either unsorted or a sorted T cell fraction (not recorded which). These receptors originate from a male donor with ankylosing spondylitis.

This clonotype was seen a handful of times. The chain couples TRBV20-1 to TRBJ2-3; tentative D call: TRBD1 (6 bases). The germline V and J ends were trimmed by 3 bases and 4 bases, with 20 bases remaining between them. Germline-derived CDR1 and CDR2 are DFQATT and SNEGSKA (reference sequence). There are 16 residues in the CDR3. The CDR3 region has the DNA TGCAGTGCTAGCTCGGACAGTCAACCCGAGGCAGATACGCAGTATTTT. It specifies CSASSDSQPEADTQYF.

The chain links TRBV20-1 to TRBJ2-2; D ambiguous. V gave up 6 bases and J gave up 1 base, with 12 bases separating them. CDR1 is DFQATT, CDR2 SNEGSKA, per germline (reference sequence). CDR3 size: 14 residues. CDR3 bases: TGCAGTGCGAGGTTGTCTTTGAACACCGGGGAGCTGTTTTTT. Amino acid sequence: CSARLSLNTGELFF.

The chain employs TRBV6-2 or TRBV6-3 and TRBJ1-1; D unclear. The CDR3 length is 13 residues. V lost 4 bases and J lost 8, with 14 bases in between. The germline CDR1 and CDR2 sequences are MNHEY and SVGEGT. The CDR3 nucleotides are TGTGCCAGCAGTTCCCCCCCGACCGCCGAAGCTTTCTTT. Its translation is CASSSPPTAEAFF.

This clonotype was recorded many times. J is TRBJ2-7 and V is TRBV29-1; D is unclear. CDR1 and CDR2 from the germline V gene are SQVTM and ANQGSEA. The CDR3 is 11 amino acids. V lost 0 bases, J lost 3 bases, and 3 bases lay in between. The CDR3 bases are TGCAGCGTTGAAGAGTACTACGAGCAGTACTTC. Amino acids: CSVEEYYEQYF.

V gene TRBV20-1 combines with J gene TRBJ1-5; D is ambiguous. The CDR3 totals 13 residues. The ends were cut back, 6 bases at V and 4 bases at J, with 13 bases in the middle. Per germline, CDR1 DFQATT and CDR2 SNEGSKA (reference sequence). In nucleotides, the CDR3 is TGCAGTGCACCCGGGAAATTTAATCAGCCCCAGCATTTT. Its protein is CSAPGKFNQPQHF.

This clonotype was detected a few times. The chain uses TRBV15 and TRBJ2-5; D perhaps matches TRBD2 (5 bases). This CDR3 is 15 amino acids long. Germline CDR1 and CDR2: LNHNV and YYDKDF (reference sequence). Trimming took 0 bases from V and 1 from J, leaving 9 bases between them. The CDR3 sequence is CATSRDGLFQETQYF. CDR3 nucleotides: TGTGCCACCAGCAGAGACGGACTGTTCCAAGAGACCCAGTACTTC. Full variable domain (rest looked up from reference TRBV15 and TRBJ2-5): DAMVIQNPRYQVTQFGKPVTLSCSQTLNHNVMYWYQQKSSQAPKLLFHYYDKDFNNEADTPDNFQSRRPNTSFCFLDIRSPGLGDTAMYLCATSRDGLFQETQYFGPGTRLLVL.

In this sample, this clonotype turned up a few times. V is TRBV5-1 and J is TRBJ2-7; TRBD2 might be the D (5 bases). From germline, CDR1 is SGHRS and CDR2 YFSETQ. With 0 bases removed from V and 2 bases from J, the gap between germline ends came to 12 bases. The CDR3 totals 15 residues. In DNA, the CDR3 is TGCGCCAGCAGCTTGGACCCGGACTCCGCCTACGAGCAGTACTTC. This sequence encodes CASSLDPDSAYEQYF.

This clonotype has just a few counts. The chain links TRBV20-1 to TRBJ2-5, with D tentatively TRBD1 (6 bases). The CDR3 contains 14 residues. V was pared by 2 bases and J by 5 bases, with 15 bases between. Per germline, CDR1 DFQATT and CDR2 SNEGSKA (reference sequence). The CDR3 is CSARPTGFVETQYF. The CDR3 DNA reads as TGCAGTGCTAGACCGACAGGATTTGTTGAGACCCAGTACTTC.